The clone carrying this T cell receptor (beta chain) was counted ten times or more. Its antigen is undetermined. This CDR3 spans 14 amino acids. J gave up 12 bases and V 1 base, and 9 bases lay outside the gene matches. Germline V gene data show CDR1 as SQVTM and CDR2 as ANQGSEA. For TCR beta, libraries came from quantitative 5'-RACE with molecular barcodes. TCRdb reprocessed the 5' RACE reads via MiXCR and lists one record per CDR3 protein. Of about 220,000 distinct CDR3 sequences listed, roughly 6.6% are singletons. This entry comes from a study of CD8 T cells in ankylosing spondylitis. Study-wide results and limits: Past studies reported some motif variants in reactive arthritis synovial fluid and blood. Within matched ankylosing spondylitis synovial fluid, disease-linked clones were reportedly significantly enriched. Apparently characteristic of ankylosing spondylitis blood was a TCR beta motif (about 8 highly homologous variants). Disease-linked clones, CD8+, were relatively rare in peripheral blood.

Sequencing used blood, either unsorted or a sorted T cell fraction (not recorded which). The chain links TRBV29-1 to TRBJ2-1, with 10 bases lining up with TRBD2. The receptor's source is a male donor with ankylosing spondylitis. CDR3: CSVEGSLAGDGQFF. The CDR3 bases are TGCAGCGTTGAAGGGTCTCTAGCGGGAGATGGGCAGTTCTTC.